The clone carrying this T cell receptor beta chain ranks as large. Its antigen is not identified. The CDR3 is 14 residues long. Germline CDR1 reads SNHLY; CDR2 reads FYNNEI. V lost 0 bases, J lost 9 bases, and 15 bases lay in between. The data were obtained in a study of OX40 agonist ivuxolimab in advanced cancers. The study's findings and limits: On average, CD8+ T cells had more expanded clones than CD4+.

Profiling relied on immunoSEQ multiplex PCR, and the TCRdb table lists in-frame clones only, not all of them. Of about 46,000 clones listed, approximately 89% are singletons. The J gene is TRBJ2-7, the V gene TRBV2; TRBD2 might be the D (5 bases). The specimen comprised CD4+ or CD8+ T cells sorted from blood, sampled in a trial of the OX40 agonist ivuxolimab. This receptor was obtained from an adult with an advanced solid tumor such as melanoma, head and neck, liver or kidney cancer. CDR3 nucleotide sequence: TGTGCCAGCAGTGAAGCGAGGGCGTCTCCTGGGCAGTACTTC. Translating gives CASSEARASPGQYF. Combining the CDR3 with reference TRBV2 and TRBJ2-7 gives the whole variable domain EPEVTQTPSHQVTQMGQEVILRCVPISNHLYFYWYRQILGQKVEFLVSFYNNEISEKSEIFDDQFSVERPDGSNFTLKIRSTKLEDSAMYFCASSEARASPGQYFGPGTRLTVT.